Each of the 13 T cell receptor beta chains below was sequenced from the same sample in a study of blood T cell repertoires in COVID-19. Libraries were prepared by immunoSEQ multiplex PCR; TCRdb keeps only in-frame clonotypes and omits some of them. This table has 650,000 to 800,000 clones, about 90% appearing once. What was sequenced was peripheral blood. The receptors originated from a woman aged 18-35 years with acute or convalescent COVID-19.

V usage is TRBV5-6 and J usage is TRBJ2-7, with 8 bases aligning to TRBD1. CDR1 SGHDT and CDR2 YYEEEE come from the germline V gene. With 0 bases clipped from V and 0 bases from J, the junction kept 2 bases outside the gene matches. The CDR3 is 15 residues long. The CDR3 sequence is CASSLGTGSSYEQYF. The CDR3 coding sequence is TGTGCCAGCAGCTTGGGGACAGGGAGCTCCTACGAGCAGTACTTC.

This sequence joins TRBV21-1 and TRBJ1-5; the table's D call, TRBD1, has no DNA check behind it. TRBV21-1 is an annotated pseudogene. This CDR3 region has 17 residues. CDR3 DNA: TGTGCCAGCAGCGCCGGTACCTTTACAGGGAGCAATCAGCCCCAGCATTTT. Its translation: CASSAGTFTGSNQPQHF.

The chain employs TRBV5-1 and TRBJ2-2; the match to TRBD1 covers 9 bases. Trimming at V came to 5 bases and at J to 2 bases, leaving 4 bases not matched to a gene. This CDR3 has 15 residues. Per germline, CDR1 SGHRS and CDR2 YFSETQ. CDR3 residues: CASRGTGLNTGELFF. DNA of the CDR3: TGCGCCAGCAGGGGGACAGGGCTAAACACCGGGGAGCTGTTTTTT.

This rearrangement joins TRBV4-1 to TRBJ1-1, with 7 bases lining up with TRBD1. Germline trimming cut 4 bases from V and 1 base from J; bases unmatched to any gene: 3. Germline lookup yields CDR1 MGHRA and CDR2 YSYEKL. The CDR3 spans 14 residues. The CDR3: CASSPRTGNTEAFF. The CDR3 DNA is TGCGCCAGCAGCCCGAGGACAGGGAACACTGAAGCTTTCTTT.

The chain has TRBV7-9 and TRBJ1-2; a weak D match, TRBD1 (5 bases). CDR3 size: 16 residues. Trimming took off 0 bases at V and 6 bases at J, with 17 bases between the two ends. CDR1 is SEHNR and CDR2 is FQNEAQ in the germline V gene (reference sequence). The CDR3 is CASSLAPSDSRDGYTF. Here the CDR3 DNA reads TGTGCCAGCAGCTTAGCTCCCTCCGACAGCCGTGATGGCTACACCTTC.

The gene calls are TRBV6-6 and TRBJ1-1, with 9 positions matching TRBD1. The CDR3 runs to 17 residues. The V segment lost 5 bases and the J segment 5 bases; nucleotides outside the gene matches: 15. Germline CDR1 MNHNY, CDR2 SVGAGI (reference sequence). The CDR3 DNA is TGTGCCAGCAGTCCGACCCACGGGACAGGGAGGGAGACTGAAGCTTTCTTT. Its protein product is CASSPTHGTGRETEAFF.

The chain recombines TRBV6-4 with TRBJ2-2, with a tentative D call TRBD1 (7 bases). Germline values: CDR1 MRHNA, CDR2 SNTAGT. This CDR3 is built from 15 residues. V lost 3 bases and J 5 bases, leaving 13 bases between the germline ends. Written as DNA, the CDR3 is TGTGCCAGCAGTGAGCAGGGGGGAGAGACCGGGGAGCTGTTTTTT. As protein: CASSEQGGETGELFF.

The V gene is TRBV5-5, the J gene TRBJ1-6; D is unresolved. Germline CDR1 SGHKS, CDR2 YYEKEE (reference sequence). V gave up 0 bases and J gave up 12 bases, with 10 bases separating them. The CDR3 contains 13 residues. The CDR3 region has the DNA TGTGCCAGCAGCTTGGCGGAGGAGAGACCCCTCCACTTT. Residues: CASSLAEERPLHF. The full variable domain, rest sourced from reference TRBV5-5 and TRBJ1-6, is DAGVTQSPTHLIKTRGQQVTLRCSPISGHKSVSWYQQVLGQGPQFIFQYYEKEERGRGNFPDRFSARQFPNYSSELNVNALLLGDSALYLCASSLAEERPLHFGNGTRLTVT.

The chain uses TRBV7-2 and TRBJ2-7; D possibly corresponds to TRBD2 (5 bases). Germline V lookup: CDR1 SGHTA, CDR2 FQGNSA. CDR3 length: 13 residues. V was clipped by 5 bases and J by 3 bases, with 11 bases between them. The CDR3 DNA is TGTGCCAGCAGCACCGGACGGGGCTACGAGCAGTACTTC. It encodes CASSTGRGYEQYF.

The chain recombines TRBV6-5 with TRBJ1-1; 9 nucleotides line up with TRBD1. After removal of 5 bases from V and 3 bases from J, the junction contained 4 bases not matched to a gene. Germline V lookup: CDR1 MNHEY, CDR2 SVGAGI. This CDR3 contains 14 residues. The CDR3 here is CASSPDRGYTEAFF. DNA for the CDR3: TGTGCCAGCAGTCCGGACAGGGGATACACTGAAGCTTTCTTT.

V usage is TRBV3-1 (or the pseudogene TRBV3-2) and J usage is TRBJ2-7; the match to TRBD2 covers 8 bases. The CDR3 is 14 residues long. With V trimmed by 4 bases and J by 6 bases, 8 bases remained unmatched. Germline CDR1 LGHDT, CDR2 YNNKEL (reference sequence). The CDR3 nucleotides are TGTGCCAGCAGCCGGAAAGGAGCGGGGGCCGAGCAGTACTTC. This gives the protein CASSRKGAGAEQYF.

This chain uses TRBV5-4 with TRBJ1-4, with 11 bases lining up with TRBD1. CDR1 is SGHNT, CDR2 YYREEE, per germline (reference sequence). J lost 10 bases, V lost 4 bases, and 9 bases had no gene match. The CDR3 has 15 residues. The CDR3 sequence is CASSQSGTGGRKLFF. In DNA form, the CDR3 reads TGTGCCAGCAGCCAATCCGGGACAGGGGGTAGAAAACTGTTTTTT.

The gene calls are TRBV7-6 and TRBJ2-3; TRBD2 matches 7 bases. The CDR3 runs to 16 residues. CDR1 is SGHVS and CDR2 is FNYEAQ in the germline V gene. Trimming at V came to 2 bases and at J to 5 bases, leaving 10 bases not matched to a gene. CDR3 sequence: CASSLLSGEVGDTQYF. CDR3 in DNA: TGTGCCAGCAGCTTATTGAGCGGGGAGGTGGGAGATACGCAGTATTTT.